These 21 T cell receptor beta chains came from one sample sequenced in a study of T cell repertoires in aging, cancer and after chemotherapy. TRB rearrangements spanning V, D and J were amplified using mixed TRB-A/B primers. From the multiplex PCR reads, TCRdb called clonotypes with MiXCR, one entry per CDR3 protein. The table shows roughly 4,000 distinct CDR3 sequences, with around 30% occurring only once. TCR beta rearrangements were amplified from peripheral blood genomic DNA. What was sequenced was blood. All receptors derive from a human donor with a solid tumor.

This clonotype rates as medium-sized. The CDR3 nucleotides are TGTGCCAGCAGTCTCTATGGCTACACCTTC. It encodes CASSLYGYTF. The chain employs TRBV12-3 or TRBV12-4 and TRBJ1-2; D is uncertain. Between the trimmed V and J ends, which lost 5 bases and 4 bases, there was a span of 2 bases. The CDR3 totals 10 residues.

The V and J genes are TRBV5-6 and TRBJ1-2; D gene uncertain. V lost 0 bases to trimming and J lost 1 base, with 4 bases between them. In germline, CDR1 is SGHDT, CDR2 YYEEEE. The CDR3 is 13 amino acids. As DNA, the CDR3 is TGTGCCAGCAGCTTGGGAGGTAACTATGGCTACACCTTC. This sequence encodes CASSLGGNYGYTF.

This chain connects TRBV12-3 or TRBV12-4 to TRBJ2-7; D unclear. V lost 2 bases and J lost 5, with 4 bases in between. This CDR3 has 11 residues. The CDR3 sequence: CASSLIHEQYF. The CDR3 bases are TGTGCCAGCAGTTTAATTCACGAGCAGTACTTC.

Of note for this clonotype: An end of the junction does not agree with germline; a read error may underlie this. The rearrangement joins TRBV5-3 to TRBJ2-3; weak D call: TRBD1 (5 bases). Being an ORF, TRBV5-3 has a function that is uncertain. The CDR3 is 14 amino acids. CDR3 sequence reads: CASNQGLATDTQYF. CDR3 nucleotides: TGCGCCAGCAATCAGGGATTGGCCACAGATACGCAGTATTTT.

As to this clonotype: A read error may explain this, as a much larger clone is one base away. The chain is built from TRBV19 and TRBJ2-2; 8 bases agree with TRBD1. The germline V gene encodes CDR1 LNHDA and CDR2 SQIVND (reference sequence). V shed 1 base, J shed 4 bases, and the junction held 2 bases outside the gene matches. This CDR3 is built from 15 residues. CDR3 sequence (DNA): TGTGCCAGTAGTATAGGGACAGGGATCACCGGGGAGCTGTTTTTT. Its translation is CASSIGTGITGELFF.

This clonotype was observed a handful of times. This chain joins TRBV19 and TRBJ1-1, with TRBD1 as a possible D gene (5 bases). Germline V gene lookup returns CDR1 LNHDA and CDR2 SQIVND (reference sequence). V was clipped by 7 bases and J by 4 bases, with 13 bases between them. The CDR3 sequence is 13 residues long. In nucleotides, the CDR3 is TGTGCCAGTATTGGGAAGGGGAGCACTGAAGCTTTCTTT. Translation: CASIGKGSTEAFF.

In this sample, this clonotype turned up a few times. This chain uses TRBV7-2 with TRBJ2-7; 8 bases are shared with TRBD2. The CDR3 has 15 amino acids. Germline loops: CDR1 SGHTA, CDR2 FQGNSA. V lost 1 base, J lost 4 bases, and 6 bases stayed unmatched. This chain's CDR3 is CASSLGSGGTYEQYF. CDR3 DNA sequence: TGTGCCAGCAGCTTAGGCAGCGGGGGAACTTACGAGCAGTACTTC.

This clonotype occurred a few times. V gene TRBV13 combines with J gene TRBJ1-3, with TRBD1 as a possible D gene (6 bases). Germline CDR1 PRHDT, CDR2 FYEKMQ (reference sequence). V dropped 4 bases and J dropped 0 bases, with 10 bases sitting between them. CDR3 length equals 15 residues. The CDR3 DNA reads TGTGCCAGCAGCTCCAGGGGCCTCTCTGGAAACACCATATATTTT. Its translation: CASSSRGLSGNTIYF.

In its sample, this clonotype is medium-sized. The CDR3 sequence: CASSPTDWTQETQYF. The CDR3 coding sequence is TGTGCCAGCAGCCCCACTGACTGGACTCAAGAGACCCAGTACTTC. The gene calls are TRBV5-5 and TRBJ2-5; D is possibly TRBD2 (5 bases). CDR3 length equals 15 residues. The germline V and J ends were trimmed by 4 bases and 2 bases, with 15 bases remaining between them. Germline lookup yields CDR1 SGHKS and CDR2 YYEKEE (reference sequence).

By its share, this clonotype is medium-sized (0.01 to 0.1%). The V and J genes are TRBV24-1 and TRBJ1-2; tentatively, D is TRBD1 (5 bases). Trimming pared 2 bases from V and 2 bases from J, leaving 8 bases between. Germline V gives CDR1 KGHDR, CDR2 SFDVKD. This CDR3 spans 14 amino acids. The CDR3 region has the DNA TGTGCCACCAGTGATTCGACAGAAAACTATGGCTACACCTTC. Protein product: CATSDSTENYGYTF.

This clonotype is deemed medium-sized. The CDR3 DNA reads as TGTGCCAGCACCCGCAGGGACAGGGACTATGGCTACACCTTC. As protein: CASTRRDRDYGYTF. The chain employs TRBV6-5 and TRBJ1-2; 9 nucleotides align to TRBD1. CDR3 size: 14 residues. J was trimmed by 3 bases and V by 7 bases; bases with no gene match: 6. Germline values: CDR1 MNHEY, CDR2 SVGAGI.

The V call is TRBV19, the J call TRBJ1-3, with 7 bases that match TRBD1. Germline assignment: CDR1 LNHDA and CDR2 SQIVND (reference sequence). Trimming removed 7 bases from V and 0 bases from J; junction bases left unmatched: 9. The CDR3 covers 16 residues. CDR3 coding DNA: TGTGCCAGTACCCGACAGGGAGTCCCCTCTGGAAACACCATATATTTT. Translation: CASTRQGVPSGNTIYF.

In its sample, this clonotype was seen a few times. J is TRBJ1-3 and V is TRBV18; 8 bases align to TRBD1. Trimming cost V 2 bases and J 3 bases; bases outside gene matches: 6. The CDR3 loop spans 16 amino acids. Germline V CDR1 and CDR2: KGHSH, LQKENI. CDR3: CASSPSDRGFGNTIYF. The CDR3 DNA reads as TGTGCCAGCTCACCAAGTGACAGGGGATTTGGAAACACCATATATTTT.

The chain employs TRBV11-3 and TRBJ2-3, with D tentatively TRBD2 (5 bases). V dropped 3 bases and J dropped 2 bases, with 6 bases sitting between them. CDR1 SGHNT and CDR2 YENEEA come from the germline V gene. The CDR3 extends over 13 amino acids. CDR3 amino acids: CASSFRDTDTQYF. CDR3 in DNA: TGTGCCAGCAGCTTTCGGGACACAGATACGCAGTATTTT.

The gene calls are TRBV20-1 and TRBJ2-7; D is ambiguous. Between the trimmed V and J ends, which lost 3 bases and 6 bases, there was a span of 12 bases. This CDR3 region has 12 residues. CDR1 is DFQATT and CDR2 is SNEGSKA in the germline V gene (reference sequence). The CDR3 is CSARGNSREQYF. As DNA, the CDR3 is TGCAGTGCTAGGGGGAACAGTCGCGAGCAGTACTTC.

By share of the sample, this clonotype is medium-sized. The chain uses TRBV6-2 or TRBV6-3 and TRBJ2-7; D gene uncertain. The CDR3 has 11 amino acids. Germline lookup yields CDR1 MNHEY and CDR2 SVGEGT. V lost 5 bases to trimming and J lost 2 bases, with 4 bases between them. Written as DNA, the CDR3 is TGTGCCAGCAGTAACGCCTACGAGCAGTACTTC. Residues: CASSNAYEQYF.

The gene calls are TRBV6-5 and TRBJ1-3; D gene unclear. Germline V gene lookup returns CDR1 MNHEY and CDR2 SVGAGI. Between the trimmed V and J ends, which lost 6 bases and 3 bases, there was a span of 15 bases. The CDR3 runs to 15 residues. The CDR3 bases are TGTGCCAGCAGCCCGGACGCACTACGTGGAAACACCATATATTTT. Translating gives CASSPDALRGNTIYF.

This clonotype was picked up a small number of times. The CDR3 reads CSATQGLEGNQPQHF. Here the CDR3 DNA reads TGCAGTGCTACACAGGGTCTTGAGGGCAATCAGCCCCAGCATTTT. The gene calls are TRBV20-1 and TRBJ1-5; TRBD1 is a possible D gene (6 bases). The germline V and J ends were trimmed by 4 bases and 2 bases, with 15 bases remaining between them. CDR1 is DFQATT, CDR2 SNEGSKA, per germline (reference sequence). The length of the CDR3 is 15 residues.

The chain links TRBV19 to TRBJ1-2; perhaps TRBD1 as D (5 bases). The germline V gene has CDR1 LNHDA and CDR2 SQIVND (reference sequence). This CDR3 is 15 amino acids long. V lost 7 bases and J lost 4, with 19 bases in between. DNA for the CDR3: TGTGCCAGTACAAGACAGCCGCTTATGGGCTATGGCTACACCTTC. It codes for CASTRQPLMGYGYTF.

This clonotype was observed a few times. The genes are TRBV15 and TRBJ1-3; D unclear. CDR1 is LNHNV and CDR2 is YYDKDF in the germline V gene (reference sequence). The CDR3 is 16 amino acids. Trimming removed 3 bases from V and 0 bases from J, with 12 bases in between. In nucleotides, the CDR3 is TGTGCCACCAGCAGTCGGCCGCCGGGCTCTGGAAACACCATATATTTT. Protein product: CATSSRPPGSGNTIYF.

This clonotype is categorized as medium-sized. The chain has TRBV6-6 and TRBJ2-7, with 7 bases matching TRBD2. This CDR3 is 14 amino acids long. Trimming cost V 5 bases and J 4 bases; bases outside gene matches: 8. Germline CDR1 is MNHNY and CDR2 is SVGAGI (reference sequence). In nucleotides, the CDR3 is TGTGCCAGCAGTGAGAACGGGGGGTTTTACGAGCAGTACTTC. It codes for CASSENGGFYEQYF.